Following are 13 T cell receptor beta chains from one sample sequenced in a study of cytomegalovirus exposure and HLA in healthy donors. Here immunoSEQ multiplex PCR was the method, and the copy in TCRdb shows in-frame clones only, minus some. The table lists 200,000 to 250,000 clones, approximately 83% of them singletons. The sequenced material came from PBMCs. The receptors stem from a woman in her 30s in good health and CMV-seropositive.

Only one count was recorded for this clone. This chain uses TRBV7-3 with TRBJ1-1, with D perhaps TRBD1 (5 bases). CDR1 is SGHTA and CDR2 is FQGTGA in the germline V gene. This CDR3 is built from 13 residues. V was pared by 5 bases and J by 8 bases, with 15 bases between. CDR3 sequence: CASSPTDRSEAFF. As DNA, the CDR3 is TGTGCCAGCAGCCCGACAGATAGATCCGAAGCTTTCTTT. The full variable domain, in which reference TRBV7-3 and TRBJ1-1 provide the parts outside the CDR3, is GAGVSQTPSNKVTEKGKYVELRCDPISGHTALYWYRQSLGQGPEFLIYFQGTGAADDSGLPNDRFFAVRPEGSVSTLKIQRTERGDSAVYLCASSPTDRSEAFFGQGTRLTVV.

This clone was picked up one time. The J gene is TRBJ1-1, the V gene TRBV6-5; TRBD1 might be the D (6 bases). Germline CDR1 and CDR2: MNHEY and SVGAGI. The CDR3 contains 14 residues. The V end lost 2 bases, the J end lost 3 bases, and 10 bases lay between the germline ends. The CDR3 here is CASSYGGADTEAFF. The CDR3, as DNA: TGTGCCAGCAGTTACGGGGGGGCGGACACTGAAGCTTTCTTT.

The CDR3: CASISGVSLAFF. CDR3 sequence (DNA): TGTGCCAGCATATCCGGGGTATCTTTAGCTTTCTTT. The chain joins TRBV27 to TRBJ1-1; D not certain. The V end lost 7 bases, the J end lost 10 bases, and 16 bases lay between the germline ends. Germline V lookup: CDR1 MNHEY, CDR2 SMNVEV (reference sequence). The CDR3 is 12 amino acids.

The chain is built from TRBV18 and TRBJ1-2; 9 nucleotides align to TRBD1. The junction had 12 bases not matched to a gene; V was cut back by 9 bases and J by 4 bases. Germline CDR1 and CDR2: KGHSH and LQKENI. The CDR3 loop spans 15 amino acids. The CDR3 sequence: CASLGQGESIYGYTF. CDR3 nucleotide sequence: TGTGCCAGTCTGGGACAGGGAGAGTCCATCTATGGCTACACCTTC.

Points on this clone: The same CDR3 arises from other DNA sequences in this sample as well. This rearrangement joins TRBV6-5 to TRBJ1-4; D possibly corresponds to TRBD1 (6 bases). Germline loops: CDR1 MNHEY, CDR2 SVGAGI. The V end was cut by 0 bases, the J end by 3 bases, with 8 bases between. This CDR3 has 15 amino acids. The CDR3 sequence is CASSYSQGPNEKLFF. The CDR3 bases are TGTGCCAGCAGTTACTCGCAGGGGCCTAATGAAAAACTGTTTTTT.

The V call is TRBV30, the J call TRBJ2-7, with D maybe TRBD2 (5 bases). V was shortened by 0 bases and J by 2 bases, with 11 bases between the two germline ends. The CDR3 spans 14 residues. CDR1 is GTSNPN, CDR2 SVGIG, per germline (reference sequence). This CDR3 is CAWSVSGGPYEQYF. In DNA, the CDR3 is TGTGCCTGGAGTGTAAGCGGTGGCCCCTACGAGCAGTACTTC.

CDR3 residues: CASSQDFEGPAFF. CDR3 nucleotide sequence: TGCGCCAGCAGCCAAGATTTCGAGGGGCCAGCTTTCTTT. The chain carries TRBV4-1 and TRBJ1-1; D possibly corresponds to TRBD1 (5 bases). The V gene lost 0 bases and the J gene lost 10 bases, with 12 bases spanning the gap. The CDR3 contains 13 residues. Germline-derived CDR1 and CDR2 are MGHRA and YSYEKL.

CDR3 region: CASSLTGLGNEQFF. CDR3 nucleotide sequence: TGTGCCAGCAGCTTAACTGGACTAGGAAATGAGCAGTTCTTC. The chain carries TRBV13 and TRBJ2-1; TRBD2 agrees at 7 bases. CDR1 is PRHDT and CDR2 is FYEKMQ in the germline V gene (reference sequence). Trimming at V came to 2 bases and at J to 7 bases, leaving 5 bases not matched to a gene. This CDR3 is built from 14 residues.

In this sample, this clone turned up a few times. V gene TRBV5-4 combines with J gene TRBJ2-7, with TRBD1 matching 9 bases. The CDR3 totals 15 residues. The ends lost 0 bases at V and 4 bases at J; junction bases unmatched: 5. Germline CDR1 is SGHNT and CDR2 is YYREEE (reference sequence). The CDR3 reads CASSLVQGASYEQYF. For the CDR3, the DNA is TGTGCCAGCAGCTTGGTACAGGGGGCCTCTTACGAGCAGTACTTC.

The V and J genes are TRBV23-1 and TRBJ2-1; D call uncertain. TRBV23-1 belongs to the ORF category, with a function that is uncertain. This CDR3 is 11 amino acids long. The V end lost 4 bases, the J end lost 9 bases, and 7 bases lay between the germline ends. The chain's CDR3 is CASSPVLEQFF. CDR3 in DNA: TGCGCCAGCAGTCCGGTTCTTGAGCAGTTCTTC.

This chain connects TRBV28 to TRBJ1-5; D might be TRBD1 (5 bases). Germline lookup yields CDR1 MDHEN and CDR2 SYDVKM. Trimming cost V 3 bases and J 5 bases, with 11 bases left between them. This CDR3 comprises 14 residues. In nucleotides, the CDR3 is TGTGCCAGCAGTTTTTATTCGGGGGATCAGCCCCAGCATTTT. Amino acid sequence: CASSFYSGDQPQHF.

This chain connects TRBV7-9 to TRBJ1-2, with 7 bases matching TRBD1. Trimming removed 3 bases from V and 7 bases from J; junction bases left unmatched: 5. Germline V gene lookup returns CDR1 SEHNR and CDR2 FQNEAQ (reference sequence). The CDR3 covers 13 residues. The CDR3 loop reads CASSFTGEAGYTF. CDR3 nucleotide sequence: TGTGCCAGCAGCTTCACAGGGGAAGCTGGCTACACCTTC.

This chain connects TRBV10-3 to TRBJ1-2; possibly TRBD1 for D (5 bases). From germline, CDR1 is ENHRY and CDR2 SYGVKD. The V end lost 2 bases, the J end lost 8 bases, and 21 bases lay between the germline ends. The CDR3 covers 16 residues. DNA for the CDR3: TGTGCCATCAGTGAGCCCATCTCTTTGGGGGTGAGGGGCTACACCTTC. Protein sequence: CAISEPISLGVRGYTF.